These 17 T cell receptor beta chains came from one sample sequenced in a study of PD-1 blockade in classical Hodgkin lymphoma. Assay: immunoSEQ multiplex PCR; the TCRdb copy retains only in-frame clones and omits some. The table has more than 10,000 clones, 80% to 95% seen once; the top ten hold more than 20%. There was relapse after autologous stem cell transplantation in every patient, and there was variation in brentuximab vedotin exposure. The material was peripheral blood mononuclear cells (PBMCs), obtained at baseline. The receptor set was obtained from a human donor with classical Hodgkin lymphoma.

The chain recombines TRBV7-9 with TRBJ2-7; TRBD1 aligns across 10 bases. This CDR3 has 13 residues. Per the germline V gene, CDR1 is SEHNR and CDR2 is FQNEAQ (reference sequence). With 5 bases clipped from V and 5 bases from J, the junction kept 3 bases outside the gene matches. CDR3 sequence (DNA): TGTGCCAGCAGCCCAGGGACAGGGGACGAGCAGTACTTC. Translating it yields CASSPGTGDEQYF.

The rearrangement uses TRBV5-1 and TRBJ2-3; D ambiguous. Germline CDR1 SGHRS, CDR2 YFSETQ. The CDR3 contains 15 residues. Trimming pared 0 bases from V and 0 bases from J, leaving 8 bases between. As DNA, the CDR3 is TGCGCCAGCAGCTTGGAGTCGGGTAGCACAGATACGCAGTATTTT. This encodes CASSLESGSTDTQYF.

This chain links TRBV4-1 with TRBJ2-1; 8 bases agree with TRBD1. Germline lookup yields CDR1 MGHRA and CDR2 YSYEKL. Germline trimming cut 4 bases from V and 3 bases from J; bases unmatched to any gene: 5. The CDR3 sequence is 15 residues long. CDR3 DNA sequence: TGCGCCAGCAGCCCCTTGGACAGGGTCTACAATGAGCAGTTCTTC. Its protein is CASSPLDRVYNEQFF.

The CDR3 DNA follows: TGTGCCAGCTCACCGGCATTTCGGCAGTCTGGAAACACCATATATTTT. Its translation is CASSPAFRQSGNTIYF. This chain links TRBV18 with TRBJ1-3; D ambiguous. The CDR3 spans 16 residues. Trimming left V 3 bases short and J 1 base short, with 13 bases between. Germline-derived CDR1 and CDR2 are KGHSH and LQKENI.

CDR3 in amino acids: CAWSVSGHYEQYF. The CDR3 DNA reads as TGTGCCTGGAGTGTGTCGGGTCACTACGAGCAGTACTTC. This chain connects TRBV30 to TRBJ2-7; no clear D gene. V was trimmed by 0 bases and J by 3 bases, leaving 9 bases between them. CDR1 GTSNPN and CDR2 SVGIG come from the germline V gene (reference sequence). CDR3 length: 13 amino acids.

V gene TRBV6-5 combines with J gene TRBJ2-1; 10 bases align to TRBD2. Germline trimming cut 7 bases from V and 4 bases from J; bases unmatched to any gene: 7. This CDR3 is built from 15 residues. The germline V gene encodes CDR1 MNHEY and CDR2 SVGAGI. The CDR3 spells CASTLGSGGYNEQFF. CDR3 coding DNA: TGTGCCAGCACTTTAGGTAGCGGGGGGTACAATGAGCAGTTCTTC.

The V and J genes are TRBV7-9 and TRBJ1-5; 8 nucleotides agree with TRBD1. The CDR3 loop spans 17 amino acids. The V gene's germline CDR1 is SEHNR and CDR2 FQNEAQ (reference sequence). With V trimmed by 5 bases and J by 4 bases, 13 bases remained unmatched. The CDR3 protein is CASSAGQGGGMNQPQHF. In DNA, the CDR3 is TGTGCCAGCAGCGCCGGACAGGGAGGGGGGATGAATCAGCCCCAGCATTTT.

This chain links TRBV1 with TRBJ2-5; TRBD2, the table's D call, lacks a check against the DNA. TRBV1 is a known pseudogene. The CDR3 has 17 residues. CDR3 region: CTSSQAETSGRVETQYF. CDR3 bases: TGCACCAGCAGCCAAGCTGAGACTAGCGGGAGGGTGGAGACCCAGTACTTC.

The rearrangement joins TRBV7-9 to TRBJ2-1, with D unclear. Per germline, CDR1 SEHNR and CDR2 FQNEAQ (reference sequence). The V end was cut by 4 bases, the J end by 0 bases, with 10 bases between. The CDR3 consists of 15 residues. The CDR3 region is CASSYGSSSYNEQFF. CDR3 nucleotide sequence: TGTGCCAGCAGCTACGGGTCGAGCTCCTACAATGAGCAGTTCTTC.

The CDR3 nucleotides read TGTGCCAGCAGCAAACCTACCGGGATCGGGAATGGCTACACCTTC. Its translation is CASSKPTGIGNGYTF. This rearrangement joins TRBV7-9 to TRBJ1-2; D gene unclear. This CDR3 has 15 amino acids. Germline lookup yields CDR1 SEHNR and CDR2 FQNEAQ (reference sequence). Trimming removed 5 bases from V and 6 bases from J, with 19 bases in between.

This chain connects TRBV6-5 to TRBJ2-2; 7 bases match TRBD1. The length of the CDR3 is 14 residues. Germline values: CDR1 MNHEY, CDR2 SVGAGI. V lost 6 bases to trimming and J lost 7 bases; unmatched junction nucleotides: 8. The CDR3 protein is CASSGDRDGGELFF. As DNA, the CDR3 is TGTGCCAGCAGCGGCGACAGGGATGGCGGGGAGCTGTTTTTT.

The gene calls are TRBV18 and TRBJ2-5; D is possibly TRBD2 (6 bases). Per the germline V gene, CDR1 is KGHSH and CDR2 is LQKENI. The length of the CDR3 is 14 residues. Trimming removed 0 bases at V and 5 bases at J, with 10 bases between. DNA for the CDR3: TGTGCCAGCTCACCACCCGCGGAGGGGGAGACCCAGTACTTC. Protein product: CASSPPAEGETQYF.

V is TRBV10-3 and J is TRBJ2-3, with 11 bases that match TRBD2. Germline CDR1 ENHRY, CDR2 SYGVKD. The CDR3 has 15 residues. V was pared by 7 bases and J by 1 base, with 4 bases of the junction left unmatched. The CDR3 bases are TGTGCCATCACCGAGGGACTAGCGGGCACAGATACGCAGTATTTT. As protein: CAITEGLAGTDTQYF.

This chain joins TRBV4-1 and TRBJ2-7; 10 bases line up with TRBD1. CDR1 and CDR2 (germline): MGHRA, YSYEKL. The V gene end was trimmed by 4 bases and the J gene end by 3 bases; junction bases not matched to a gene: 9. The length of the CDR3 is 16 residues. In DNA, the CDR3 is TGCGCCAGCAGCCCGCTCCCGACAGGGGGCAACTACGAGCAGTACTTC. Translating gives CASSPLPTGGNYEQYF.

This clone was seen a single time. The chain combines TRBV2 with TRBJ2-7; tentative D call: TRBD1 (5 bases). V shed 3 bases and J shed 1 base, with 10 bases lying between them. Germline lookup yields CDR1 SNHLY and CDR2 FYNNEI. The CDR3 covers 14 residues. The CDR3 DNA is TGTGCCAGCAGTGACCCAGACAGATCCTACGAGCAGTACTTC. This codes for CASSDPDRSYEQYF.

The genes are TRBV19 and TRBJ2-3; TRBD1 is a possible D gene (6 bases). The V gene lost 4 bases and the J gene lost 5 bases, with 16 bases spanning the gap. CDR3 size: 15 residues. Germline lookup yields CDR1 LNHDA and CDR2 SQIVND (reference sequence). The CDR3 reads CASSTITPGEDTQYF. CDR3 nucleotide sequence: TGTGCCAGTAGTACCATCACACCAGGGGAAGATACGCAGTATTTT.

CDR3 protein: CSVEGAPGQGAYEQYF. The CDR3 nucleotides read TGCAGCGTTGAGGGAGCGCCGGGACAGGGGGCCTACGAGCAGTACTTC. The genes are TRBV29-1 and TRBJ2-7, with 11 bases that match TRBD1. J gave up 2 bases and V 3 bases, and 9 bases lay outside the gene matches. CDR3 length: 16 residues. Germline CDR1 is SQVTM and CDR2 is ANQGSEA.